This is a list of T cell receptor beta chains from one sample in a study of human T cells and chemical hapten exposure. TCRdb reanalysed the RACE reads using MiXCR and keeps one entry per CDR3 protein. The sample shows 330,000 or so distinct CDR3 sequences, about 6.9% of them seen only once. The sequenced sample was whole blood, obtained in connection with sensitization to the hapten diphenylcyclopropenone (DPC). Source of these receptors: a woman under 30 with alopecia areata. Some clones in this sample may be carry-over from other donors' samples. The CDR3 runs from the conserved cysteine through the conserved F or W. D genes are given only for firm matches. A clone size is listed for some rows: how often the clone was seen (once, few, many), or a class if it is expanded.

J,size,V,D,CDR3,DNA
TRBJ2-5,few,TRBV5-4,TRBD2,CASSLAPGGSKYQETQYF,TGTGCCAGCAGCTTGGCCCCGGGGGGAAGCAAGTACCAAGAGACCCAGTACTTC
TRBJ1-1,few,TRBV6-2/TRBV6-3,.,CASRPKSWIMNTEAFF,TGTGCCAGCAGGCCCAAATCGTGGATCATGAACACTGAAGCTTTCTTT
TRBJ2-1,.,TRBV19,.,CASSISDEQFF,TGTGCCAGTAGTATTTCGGATGAGCAGTTCTTC
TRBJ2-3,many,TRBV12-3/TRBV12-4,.,CASSLFGDTQYF,TGTGCCAGCAGCTTATTTGGAGATACGCAGTATTTT
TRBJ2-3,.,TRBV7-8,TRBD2,CASSLVVRTSGGRRTDTQYF,TGTGCCAGCAGCTTAGTAGTTAGGACTAGCGGGGGGCGACGCACAGATACGCAGTATTTT
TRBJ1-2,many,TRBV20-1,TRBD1,CSATQTGRGDGYTF,TGCAGTGCTACTCAGACAGGGAGAGGGGATGGCTACACCTTC
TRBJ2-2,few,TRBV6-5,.,CASSYSFTGELFF,TGTGCCAGCAGTTACAGCTTCACCGGGGAGCTGTTTTTT
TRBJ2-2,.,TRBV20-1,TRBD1,CSARDLRQGTTGELFF,TGCAGTGCTAGAGATTTGAGACAGGGAACCACCGGGGAGCTGTTTTTT
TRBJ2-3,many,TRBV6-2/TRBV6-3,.,CASSSYGTQYF,TGTGCCAGCAGCAGTTATGGTACGCAGTATTTT
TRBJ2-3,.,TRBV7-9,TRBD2,CASSQTALSGGSTDTQYF,TGTGCCAGCAGCCAAACCGCCCTTAGCGGGGGGAGCACAGATACGCAGTATTTT
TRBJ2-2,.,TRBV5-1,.,CASRWGWTGELFF,TGCGCCAGCAGATGGGGTTGGACCGGGGAGCTGTTTTTT
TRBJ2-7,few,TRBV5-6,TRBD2,CASSWGGGSSYEQYF,TGTGCCAGCAGCTGGGGCGGGGGTAGCTCCTACGAGCAGTACTTC
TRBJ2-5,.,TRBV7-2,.,CASSLAGVTQYF,TGTGCCAGCAGCTTAGCGGGGGTGACCCAGTACTTC
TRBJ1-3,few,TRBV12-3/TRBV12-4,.,CASSLAWGPPGNTIYF,TGTGCCAGCAGTTTAGCGTGGGGTCCCCCTGGAAACACCATATATTTT
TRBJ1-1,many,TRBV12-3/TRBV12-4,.,CASTSSGSTEAFF,TGTGCCAGCACAAGTTCAGGGAGCACTGAAGCTTTCTTT
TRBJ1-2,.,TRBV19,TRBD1,CASSKKDRGPGYTF,TGTGCCAGTAGTAAGAAGGACAGGGGGCCTGGCTACACCTTC
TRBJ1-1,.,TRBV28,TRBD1,CASSSNGQGSTEAFF,TGTGCCAGCAGTTCCAATGGACAGGGAAGCACTGAAGCTTTCTTT
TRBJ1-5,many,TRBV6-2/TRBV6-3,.,CASIEGRGHQPQHF,TGTGCCAGCATTGAGGGGCGGGGGCATCAGCCCCAGCATTTT
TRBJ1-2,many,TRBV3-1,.,CASTTHRAPYGYTF,TGTGCCAGCACAACTCACAGGGCCCCCTATGGCTACACCTTC
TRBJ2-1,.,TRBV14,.,CASSQARRVQFF,TGTGCCAGCAGCCAAGCCCGACGGGTCCAGTTCTTC
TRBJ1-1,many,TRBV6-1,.,CASSELTGSVLNTEAFF,TGTGCCAGCAGTGAGCTGACGGGTAGCGTATTGAACACTGAAGCTTTCTTT
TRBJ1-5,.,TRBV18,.,CASSETGKDQPQHF,TGTGCCAGCTCAGAGACAGGAAAGGATCAGCCCCAGCATTTT
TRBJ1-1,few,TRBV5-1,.,CASSTGGRSEAFF,TGCGCCAGCAGCACGGGGGGGCGGTCTGAAGCTTTCTTT
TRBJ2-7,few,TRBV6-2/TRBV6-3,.,CASSQGPRTVYEQYF,TGTGCCAGCAGTCAGGGACCCCGGACAGTCTACGAGCAGTACTTC
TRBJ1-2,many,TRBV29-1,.,CSVPGASYGYTF,TGCAGCGTTCCAGGGGCTTCCTATGGCTACACCTTC
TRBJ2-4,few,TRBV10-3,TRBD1,CAIGQGVESKNIQYF,TGTGCCATTGGACAGGGGGTCGAATCCAAAAACATTCAGTACTTC
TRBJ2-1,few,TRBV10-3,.,CAITSPGVDEQFF,TGTGCCATCACCTCACCAGGGGTAGATGAGCAGTTCTTC
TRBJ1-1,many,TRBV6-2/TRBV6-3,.,CASNQQPGQEAFF,TGTGCCAGCAATCAACAACCGGGACAAGAAGCTTTCTTT
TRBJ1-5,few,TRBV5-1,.,CASSLAGAGAGQPQHF,TGCGCCAGCAGCTTGGCAGGGGCAGGGGCCGGTCAGCCCCAGCATTTT
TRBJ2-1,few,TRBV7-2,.,CASSLALGTGFNNEQFF,TGTGCCAGCAGCTTAGCTTTGGGAACAGGGTTTAACAATGAGCAGTTCTTC
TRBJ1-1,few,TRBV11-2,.,CASSAGPGPATEAFF,TGTGCCAGCAGCGCGGGTCCGGGCCCAGCCACTGAAGCTTTCTTT
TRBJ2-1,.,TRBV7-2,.,CASTGRWAYNEQFF,TGTGCCAGCACCGGACGGTGGGCCTACAATGAGCAGTTCTTC
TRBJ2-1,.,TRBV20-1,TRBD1,CSASGQGGDEQFF,TGCAGTGCTTCCGGACAGGGAGGCGATGAGCAGTTCTTC
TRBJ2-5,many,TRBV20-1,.,CSASPRGETQYF,TGCAGTGCTAGCCCTAGGGGAGAGACCCAGTACTTC
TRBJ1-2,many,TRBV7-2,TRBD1,CASSSQQGAGGYTF,TGTGCCAGCAGCTCCCAACAGGGGGCGGGAGGCTACACCTTC
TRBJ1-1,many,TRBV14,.,CASSRQGVITEAFF,TGTGCCAGCAGCCGGCAGGGAGTAATCACTGAAGCTTTCTTT
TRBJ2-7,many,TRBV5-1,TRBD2,CASSLSGGSNSYEQYF,TGCGCCAGCAGCTTGTCGGGGGGGTCAAACTCCTACGAGCAGTACTTC
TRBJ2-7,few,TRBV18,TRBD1,CASSLGTEYEQYF,TGTGCCAGCTCACTCGGGACAGAATACGAGCAGTACTTC
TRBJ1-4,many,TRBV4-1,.,CASSQVTSFEKLFF,TGCGCCAGCAGCCAAGTCACCAGTTTTGAAAAACTGTTTTTT
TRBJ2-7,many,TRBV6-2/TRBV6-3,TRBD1,CASSYRQGYEQYF,TGTGCCAGCAGTTACCGACAGGGCTACGAGCAGTACTTC
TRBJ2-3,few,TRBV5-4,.,CASSGAHGDSTDTQYF,TGTGCCAGCAGCGGGGCACATGGGGACAGCACAGATACGCAGTATTTT
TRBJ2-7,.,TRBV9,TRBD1,CASSVQGARDEQYF,TGTGCCAGCAGCGTTCAGGGGGCTCGGGACGAGCAGTACTTC
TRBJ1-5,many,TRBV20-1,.,CSATSSSNQPQHF,TGCAGTGCCACCTCCAGTAGCAATCAGCCCCAGCATTTT
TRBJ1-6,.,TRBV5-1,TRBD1,CASSSSTGGRSPLHF,TGCGCCAGCAGCTCATCGACAGGGGGCCGTTCACCCCTCCACTTT
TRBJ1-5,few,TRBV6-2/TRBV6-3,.,CASGNGLGQPQHF,TGTGCCAGCGGCAATGGACTGGGACAGCCCCAGCATTTT
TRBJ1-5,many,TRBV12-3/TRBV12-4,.,CASSLVENQPQHF,TGTGCCAGCAGTTTGGTTGAAAATCAGCCCCAGCATTTT
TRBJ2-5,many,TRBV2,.,CASSEADKGTQYF,TGTGCCAGCAGTGAAGCTGATAAGGGGACCCAGTACTTC
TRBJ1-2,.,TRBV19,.,CASSAGAWYGYTF,TGTGCCAGTAGTGCGGGGGCTTGGTATGGCTACACCTTC
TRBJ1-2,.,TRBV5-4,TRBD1,CASSPAGQGYGYTF,TGTGCCAGCAGCCCCGCGGGACAGGGCTATGGCTACACCTTC
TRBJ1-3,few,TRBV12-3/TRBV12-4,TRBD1,CASSRDRQPSDSGNTIYF,TGTGCCAGCAGCCGGGACAGACAACCCTCTGACTCTGGAAACACCATATATTTT
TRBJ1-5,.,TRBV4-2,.,CASSQAAVLDPQHF,TGTGCCAGCAGCCAAGCAGCGGTTTTAGATCCCCAGCATTTT
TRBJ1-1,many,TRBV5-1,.,CASSLSQGSQGTEAFF,TGCGCCAGCAGCCTTTCACAGGGATCTCAGGGCACTGAAGCTTTCTTT
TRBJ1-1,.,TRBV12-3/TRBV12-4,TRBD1,CASAGQGPGSEAFF,TGTGCCAGCGCAGGACAGGGCCCGGGGTCTGAAGCTTTCTTT